Presented here are 17 T cell receptor beta chains from one specimen sequenced in a study of cytomegalovirus exposure and HLA in healthy donors. Amplification used 60 Vbeta primers and 13 Jbeta primers. The table came from immunoSEQ multiplex PCR; TCRdb's copy has only in-frame clones and leaves some out. Among 150,000 to 180,000 clones listed, 60% to 85% were seen once. Input material: PBMCs. The origin of the receptors is a woman between 40 and 55 years old in good health and CMV-seronegative.

Concerning this clone itself: A read error may produce the germline difference seen at one junction end. The V gene is TRBV7-7, the J gene TRBJ2-1; D not certain. The CDR3 extends over 14 amino acids. The germline V gene has CDR1 SSHAT and CDR2 FNYEAQ (reference sequence). CDR3 DNA sequence: TGTGCTAGCAGCCAAGACTTCTCCTACAATGAGCAGTTCTTC. Translation gives CASSQDFSYNEQFF.

This clone showed up just once. The rearrangement joins TRBV27 to TRBJ1-2; TRBD1 matches 8 bases. The CDR3 is 14 amino acids. With V trimmed by 4 bases and J by 8 bases, 9 bases remained unmatched. Germline V lookup: CDR1 MNHEY, CDR2 SMNVEV (reference sequence). The CDR3 is CASSYLTGGKGYTF. The CDR3 DNA reads as TGTGCCAGCAGTTATCTAACAGGGGGGAAGGGCTACACCTTC.

The chain joins TRBV12-5 to TRBJ2-5, with D maybe TRBD1 (5 bases). Trimming removed 0 bases from V and 5 bases from J, with 13 bases in between. The V gene's germline CDR1 is LGHNT and CDR2 FRNRAP. This CDR3 has 15 amino acids. The CDR3 spells CASGLVLRGPETQYF. For the CDR3, the DNA is TGTGCTAGTGGTTTGGTACTAAGGGGTCCGGAGACCCAGTACTTC.

Only a few counts were recorded for this clone. This chain connects TRBV2 to TRBJ1-1; TRBD1 is a possible D gene (5 bases). CDR3 length: 14 amino acids. V was trimmed by 8 bases and J by 6 bases, leaving 19 bases between them. CDR1 SNHLY and CDR2 FYNNEI come from the germline V gene. Here the CDR3 reads CASGSRGRGAEAFF. DNA of the CDR3: TGTGCCAGCGGGTCGCGGGGGAGAGGGGCTGAAGCTTTCTTT.

V is TRBV5-1 and J is TRBJ2-7; 8 bases are a match to TRBD1. Trimming cost V 0 bases and J 6 bases; bases outside gene matches: 5. This CDR3 has 14 residues. Germline CDR1 reads SGHRS; CDR2 reads YFSETQ. The CDR3 coding sequence is TGCGCCAGCAGCTTGGCGACAGGGGACGGCGAGCAGTACTTC. Amino acid sequence: CASSLATGDGEQYF.

This clone appeared once. Given the absence of the conserved phenylalanine or tryptophan at the CDR3 end, a read error is likely. The chain links TRBV5-6 to TRBJ1-5; a weak D match, TRBD1 (6 bases). Trimming removed 0 bases from V and 3 bases from J, with 10 bases in between. Germline V gene data show CDR1 as SGHDT and CDR2 as YYEEEE. There are 15 residues in the CDR3. The CDR3: CASSLATGLNQPQHV. In nucleotides, the CDR3 is TGTGCCAGCAGCTTGGCGACAGGACTCAATCAGCCCCAGCATGTT.

The rearrangement uses TRBV7-2 and TRBJ2-3, with 10 bases fitting TRBD2. The CDR3 loop spans 15 amino acids. V trimming: 3 bases; J trimming: 1 base; junction bases outside the gene matches: 1. The germline V gene has CDR1 SGHTA and CDR2 FQGNSA. CDR3 DNA: TGTGCCAGCAGCTTGGGGACTAGCGGCACAGATACGCAGTATTTT. This codes for CASSLGTSGTDTQYF.

This clone was seen more than once but under ten times. The chain is built from TRBV2 and TRBJ2-1; the D is unclear. Trimming left V 2 bases short and J 7 bases short, with 18 bases between. The CDR3 extends over 16 amino acids. Germline V CDR1 and CDR2: SNHLY, FYNNEI. The CDR3 protein is CASSERQAINGNEQFF. The CDR3 DNA reads TGTGCCAGCAGTGAACGTCAGGCTATCAATGGGAATGAGCAGTTCTTC.

CDR3 region: CAWSTISGSRTDTQYF. The DNA for the CDR3 is TGTGCCTGGAGTACTATAAGCGGGAGCAGGACAGATACGCAGTATTTT. The chain employs TRBV30 and TRBJ2-3; TRBD2 matches 8 bases. The CDR3 covers 16 residues. V shed 2 bases, J shed 3 bases, and the junction held 10 bases outside the gene matches. The germline gives CDR1 GTSNPN, CDR2 SVGIG (reference sequence). The full variable domain, completed using reference TRBV30 and TRBJ2-3, is SQTIHQWPATLVQPVGSPLSLECTVEGTSNPNLYWYRQAAGRGLQLLFYSVGIGQISSEVPQNLSASRPQDRQFILSSKKLLLSDSGFYLCAWSTISGSRTDTQYFGPGTRLTVL.

The V and J genes are TRBV5-1 and TRBJ2-2, with 7 bases fitting TRBD1. The CDR3 runs 15 residues. V lost 0 bases and J lost 1; bases outside the gene matches: 0. Per the germline V gene, CDR1 is SGHRS and CDR2 is YFSETQ. The CDR3 protein is CASSLDRGNTGELFF. CDR3 DNA sequence: TGCGCCAGCAGCTTGGACAGGGGGAACACCGGGGAGCTGTTTTTT.

V is TRBV5-6 and J is TRBJ1-5, with D tentatively TRBD1 (6 bases). Germline assignment: CDR1 SGHDT and CDR2 YYEEEE. Trimming took 4 bases from V and 1 from J, leaving 12 bases between them. The CDR3 totals 15 residues. The CDR3 nucleotides are TGTGCCAGCAGCGAACAGGGAGCAAGCAATCAGCCCCAGCATTTT. It codes for CASSEQGASNQPQHF.

The rearrangement links TRBV7-9 to TRBJ2-1, with D hard to call. This CDR3 is 15 amino acids long. Germline-derived CDR1 and CDR2 are SEHNR and FQNEAQ (reference sequence). Between the trimmed V and J ends, which lost 1 base and 3 bases, there was a span of 10 bases. CDR3 bases: TGTGCCAGCAGCTTAGAAGTAGTTATCTACAATGAGCAGTTCTTC. Its translation is CASSLEVVIYNEQFF.

J is TRBJ1-2 and V is TRBV6-5; 7 bases map to TRBD1. The V segment lost 6 bases and the J segment 6 bases; nucleotides outside the gene matches: 7. The CDR3 length is 13 residues. CDR1 MNHEY and CDR2 SVGAGI come from the germline V gene. CDR3 DNA sequence: TGTGCCAGCAGACGGGACAGCACCGATGGCTACACCTTC. Protein product: CASRRDSTDGYTF.

The chain uses TRBV4-1 and TRBJ1-1; 9 positions agree with TRBD1. The CDR3 is 16 residues long. Germline lookup yields CDR1 MGHRA and CDR2 YSYEKL. V lost 2 bases and J lost 1; bases outside the gene matches: 5. Written as DNA, the CDR3 is TGCGCCAGCAGCCAAACTACGGGACAGGGGAACACTGAAGCTTTCTTT. Translating gives CASSQTTGQGNTEAFF.

This chain joins TRBV7-9 and TRBJ2-7, with D perhaps TRBD1 (6 bases). The CDR3 contains 15 residues. V lost 1 base and J 2 bases, leaving 12 bases between the germline ends. CDR1 and CDR2 from the germline V gene are SEHNR and FQNEAQ (reference sequence). DNA for the CDR3: TGTGCCAGCAGCTTAGTGCCGGACAGAGCCTACGAGCAGTACTTC. This gives the protein CASSLVPDRAYEQYF. Full variable domain (outside the CDR3, taken from reference TRBV7-9 and TRBJ2-7): DTGVSQNPRHKITKRGQNVTFRCDPISEHNRLYWYRQTLGQGPEFLTYFQNEAQLEKSRLLSDRFSAERPKGSFSTLEIQRTEQGDSAMYLCASSLVPDRAYEQYFGPGTRLTVT.

The rearrangement uses TRBV5-1 and TRBJ2-2; the match to TRBD1 covers 9 bases. The CDR3 totals 16 residues. Germline loops: CDR1 SGHRS, CDR2 YFSETQ. With 4 bases clipped from V and 0 bases from J, the junction kept 4 bases outside the gene matches. CDR3 in amino acids: CASSGGQGTNTGELFF. The CDR3 DNA reads TGCGCCAGCAGCGGGGGACAGGGAACGAACACCGGGGAGCTGTTTTTT.

This clone is a singleton in its sample. This chain connects TRBV6-1 to TRBJ2-4; 8 bases align to TRBD2. Germline loops: CDR1 MNHNS, CDR2 SASEGT. The length of the CDR3 is 14 residues. V trimming: 8 bases; J trimming: 7 bases; junction bases outside the gene matches: 10. DNA of the CDR3: TGTGCCAGCGGGAGTGGGACTAGGGGGAACATTCAGTACTTC. It translates to CASGSGTRGNIQYF.